This T cell receptor beta chain was documented in a study of blood T cell repertoires in COVID-19. The CDR3 has 17 amino acids. The V gene's germline CDR1 is LNHDA and CDR2 SQIVND (reference sequence). Original processing notes: The authors estimated nucleated cell counts from reference gene primer amplification. The repertoire was sequenced with immunoSEQ multiplex PCR; TCRdb's copy has only in-frame clones and lacks some. For V, J and clone size, that table is used; D and trimming come from the DNA. The sample lists about 210,000 clones, approximately 82% occurring once. V usage is TRBV19 and J usage is TRBJ1-2; 8 bases are a match to TRBD1. The specimen was peripheral blood. The clonotype was recovered from a man between 50 and 59 years old with active or convalescent COVID-19. The CDR3 is CASDIGGRRQGAYGYTF. CDR3 nucleotides: TGTGCGTCAGACATAGGCGGCAGGCGGCAGGGGGCTTATGGCTACACCTTC.